The clone carrying this T cell receptor beta chain was observed a handful of times. The repertoire was sequenced with immunoSEQ multiplex PCR; TCRdb's copy has only in-frame clones and lacks some. This sample has a few hundred thousand clones, with over 70% found just once. The V and J ends lost 3 bases and 7 bases respectively, with 9 bases between them. The CDR3 contains 12 residues. The V gene's germline CDR1 is SQVTM and CDR2 ANQGSEA. Those enrolled in Seattle joined during active infection and were followed longitudinally afterward. The data stem from a study of blood T cell repertoires in COVID-19. Turning to the study itself: T cells, B-cell-depleted T cells, or PBMCs provided the cDNA or gDNA that served as material.

Sequenced input: peripheral blood. This TCR came from a woman in her seventies with COVID-19, enrolled during active disease. This rearrangement joins TRBV29-1 to TRBJ2-2; possible D gene TRBD2, 5 bases. CDR3 nucleotide sequence: TGCAGCGTTGAGAGGAGGATCGGGGAGCTGTTTTTT. As protein: CSVERRIGELFF.